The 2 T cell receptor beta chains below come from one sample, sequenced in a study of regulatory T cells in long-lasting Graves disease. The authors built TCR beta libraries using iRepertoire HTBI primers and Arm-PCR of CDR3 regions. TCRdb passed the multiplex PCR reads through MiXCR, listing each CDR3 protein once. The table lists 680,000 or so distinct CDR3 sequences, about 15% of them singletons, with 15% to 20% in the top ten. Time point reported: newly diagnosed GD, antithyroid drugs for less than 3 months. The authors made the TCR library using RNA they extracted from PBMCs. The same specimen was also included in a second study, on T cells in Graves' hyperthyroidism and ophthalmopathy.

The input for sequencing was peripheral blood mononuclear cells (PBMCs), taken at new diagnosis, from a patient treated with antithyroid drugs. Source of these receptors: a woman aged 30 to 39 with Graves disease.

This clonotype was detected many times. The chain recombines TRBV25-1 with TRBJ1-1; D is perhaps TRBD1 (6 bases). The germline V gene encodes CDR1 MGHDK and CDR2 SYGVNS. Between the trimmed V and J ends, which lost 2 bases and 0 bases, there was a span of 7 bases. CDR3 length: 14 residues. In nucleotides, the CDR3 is TGTGCCAGCAGTGAAGACAGGATGAACACTGAAGCTTTCTTT. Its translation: CASSEDRMNTEAFF.

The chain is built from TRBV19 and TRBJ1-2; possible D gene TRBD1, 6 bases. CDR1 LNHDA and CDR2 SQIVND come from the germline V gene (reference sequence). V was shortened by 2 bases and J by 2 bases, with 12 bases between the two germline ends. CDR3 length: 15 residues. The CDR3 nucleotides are TGTGCCAGTAGTATATACGACAGGACCAACTATGGCTACACCTTC. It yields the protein CASSIYDRTNYGYTF.